This section outlines one T cell receptor beta chain sequence together with its context. What it binds is unknown. These data are taken from a study of T cell responses to AZD1222 COVID-19 vaccine. Study results and caveats: Variant regions that are unmutated are reportedly the target of nearly half of spike-specific TCRs. Females made up more of the donors, who were largely white British, and clonal diversity may have come out too low.

Profiling relied on immunoSEQ multiplex PCR, and the TCRdb table lists in-frame clones only, not all of them. Found here are over 85,000 clones, 90% of them singletons; the top ten hold about 8.4%. Sequencing used peripheral blood, obtained on day 0 of AZD1222 vaccination. This TCR was sampled from an adult in good health.

CDR3 loop: CASSPQVQRGAAGEQFF. CDR3 DNA: TGTGCCAGCAGCCCCCAGGTACAGCGGGGGGCAGCAGGTGAGCAGTTCTTC. This chain links TRBV7-3 with TRBJ2-1; TRBD2 matches 9 bases. The germline CDR1 and CDR2 sequences are SGHTA and FQGTGA. The trim removed 5 bases at V and 9 bases at J, leaving 17 bases unmatched. The CDR3 extends over 17 amino acids.